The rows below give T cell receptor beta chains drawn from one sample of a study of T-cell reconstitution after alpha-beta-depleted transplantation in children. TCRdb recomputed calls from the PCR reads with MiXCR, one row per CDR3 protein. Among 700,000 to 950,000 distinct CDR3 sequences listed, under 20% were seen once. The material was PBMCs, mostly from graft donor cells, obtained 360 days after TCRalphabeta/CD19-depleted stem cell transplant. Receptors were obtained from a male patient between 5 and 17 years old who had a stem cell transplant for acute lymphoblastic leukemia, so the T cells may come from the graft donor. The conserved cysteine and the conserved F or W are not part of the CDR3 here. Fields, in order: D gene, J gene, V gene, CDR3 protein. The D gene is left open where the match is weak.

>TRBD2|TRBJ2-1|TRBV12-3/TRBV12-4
ASSPRTSEVNEQF
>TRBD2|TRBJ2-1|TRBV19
ASSIGSGGLNEQF
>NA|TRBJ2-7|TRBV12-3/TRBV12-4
ASSFVPGYEQY
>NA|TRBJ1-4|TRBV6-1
ASRERGDEKLF
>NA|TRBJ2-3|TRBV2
ASTRGPDTQY
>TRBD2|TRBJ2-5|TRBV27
ASSSGLPFETQY
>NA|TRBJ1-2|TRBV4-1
ASSQDQKGSGYT
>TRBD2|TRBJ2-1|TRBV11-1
ASSLRGLAGEWGMNEQF
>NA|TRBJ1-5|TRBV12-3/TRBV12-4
ASSLGESQPQH
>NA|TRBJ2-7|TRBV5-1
ASTHFLRTSSSYEQY
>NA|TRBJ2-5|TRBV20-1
SARDRYQETQY
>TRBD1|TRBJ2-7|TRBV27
ASSLTGQGFFYEQY
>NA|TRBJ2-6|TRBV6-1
ASSGGQRTGANVLT
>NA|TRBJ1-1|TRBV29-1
SVEQGGSTEAF
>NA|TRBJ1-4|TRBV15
ATSRDRGGFNEKLF
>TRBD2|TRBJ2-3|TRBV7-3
ASSPSGRPVDTQY
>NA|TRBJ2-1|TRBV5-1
ASSLGFGTLI
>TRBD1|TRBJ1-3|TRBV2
ASSADRVAGNTIY
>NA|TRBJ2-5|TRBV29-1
SVGHRVQETQY
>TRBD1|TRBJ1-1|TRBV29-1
SVLGTVEAF
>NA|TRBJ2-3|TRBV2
ASCLGRAAGGPRADTQY
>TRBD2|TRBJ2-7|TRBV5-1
ASSVSSGGTYEQY
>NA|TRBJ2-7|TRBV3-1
ASSRTGVSYEQY
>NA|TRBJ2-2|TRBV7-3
ASSPPRAGPGELF
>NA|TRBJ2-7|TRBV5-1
ASSLAHREVNEQY
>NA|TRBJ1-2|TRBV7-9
ASSLGTDAYGYT
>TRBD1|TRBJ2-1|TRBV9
ASSLRDRGYNEQF
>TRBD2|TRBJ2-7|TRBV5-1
ASSRIGLAVDEQY
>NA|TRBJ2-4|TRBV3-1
ASSQGGEGNIQY
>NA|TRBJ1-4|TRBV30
AWSPWDVGNEKLF
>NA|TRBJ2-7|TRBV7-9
ASSLAGPYGYEQY
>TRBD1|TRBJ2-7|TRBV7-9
ASSLAGTGSPSYEQY
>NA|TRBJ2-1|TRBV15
ATSLKAGGPYNEQF
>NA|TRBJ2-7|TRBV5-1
ASSPTGPPYEQY
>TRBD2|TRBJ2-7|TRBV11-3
ASSPLGAGGIYEQY
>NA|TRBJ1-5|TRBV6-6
AAGSGVQPQH
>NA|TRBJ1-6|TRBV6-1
ASTPSGNSPLH
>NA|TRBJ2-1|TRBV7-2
ASSLRTGTGEQF
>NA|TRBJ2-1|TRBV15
ATSSNRVEQF
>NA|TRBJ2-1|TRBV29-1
SVEAFTGYNEQF
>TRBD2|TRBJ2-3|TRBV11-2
ASSLDLGGFTDTQY
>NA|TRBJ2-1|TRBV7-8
ASSLGPFSSYNEQF
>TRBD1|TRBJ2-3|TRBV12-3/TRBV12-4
ASSGQGLADTQY
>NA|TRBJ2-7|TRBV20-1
SASRKGHHYEQY
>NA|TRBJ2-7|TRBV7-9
ASRLWYEQY
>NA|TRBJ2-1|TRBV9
ASSVASAMSSYNEQF
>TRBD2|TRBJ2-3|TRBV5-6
ASSLGRGSLATDTQY
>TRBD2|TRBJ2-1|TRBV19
ASSIWAGGMNEQF
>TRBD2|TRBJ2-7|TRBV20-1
SASAKGRAGSYEQY
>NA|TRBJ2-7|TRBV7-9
ASSSTPSVSYEQY
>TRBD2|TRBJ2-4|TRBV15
ATTGTKYAIQY